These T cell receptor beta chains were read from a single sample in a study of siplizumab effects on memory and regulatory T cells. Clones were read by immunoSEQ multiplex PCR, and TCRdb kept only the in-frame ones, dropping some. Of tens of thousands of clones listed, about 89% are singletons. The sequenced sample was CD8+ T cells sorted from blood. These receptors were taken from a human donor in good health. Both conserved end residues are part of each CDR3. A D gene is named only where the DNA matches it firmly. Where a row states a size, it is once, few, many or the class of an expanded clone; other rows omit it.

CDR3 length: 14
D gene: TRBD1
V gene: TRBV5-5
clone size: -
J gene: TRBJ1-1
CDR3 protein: CASSLGDSNTEAFF
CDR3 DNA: TGTGCCAGCAGCTTGGGGGACAGTAACACTGAAGCTTTCTTT

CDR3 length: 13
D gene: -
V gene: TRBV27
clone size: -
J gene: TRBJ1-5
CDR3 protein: CASSWGPSQPQHF
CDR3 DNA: TGTGCCAGCAGTTGGGGGCCTAGTCAGCCCCAGCATTTT

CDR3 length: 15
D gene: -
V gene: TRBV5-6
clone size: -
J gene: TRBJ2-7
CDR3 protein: CASSLYSTPDYEQYF
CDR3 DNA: TGTGCCAGCAGCTTGTACTCTACACCGGACTACGAGCAGTACTTC

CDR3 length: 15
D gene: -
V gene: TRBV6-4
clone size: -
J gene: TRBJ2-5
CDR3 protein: CASRGTDKTQETQYF
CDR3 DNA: TGTGCCAGCAGGGGGACGGATAAAACACAAGAGACCCAGTACTTC

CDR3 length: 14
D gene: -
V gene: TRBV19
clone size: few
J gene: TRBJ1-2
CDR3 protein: CASLPTGLEGGYTF
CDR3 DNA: TGTGCCAGCCTCCCTACAGGGCTAGAAGGCGGCTACACCTTC

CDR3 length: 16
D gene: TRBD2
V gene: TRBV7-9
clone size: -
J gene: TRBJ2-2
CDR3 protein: CASSFRRGVNTGELFF
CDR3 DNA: TGTGCCAGCAGCTTCCGGCGGGGGGTAAACACCGGGGAGCTGTTTTTT

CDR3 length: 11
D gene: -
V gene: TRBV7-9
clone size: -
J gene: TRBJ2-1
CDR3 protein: CASSSFNEQFF
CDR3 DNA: TGTGCCAGCAGTTCCTTCAATGAGCAGTTCTTC

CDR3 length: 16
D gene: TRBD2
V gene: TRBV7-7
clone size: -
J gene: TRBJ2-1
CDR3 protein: CASSSLSGTRGNEQFF
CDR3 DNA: TGTGCCAGCAGCTCCCTCTCCGGGACTAGAGGCAATGAGCAGTTCTTC

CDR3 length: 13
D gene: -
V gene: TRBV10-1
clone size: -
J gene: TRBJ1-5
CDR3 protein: CARGEGRNQPQHF
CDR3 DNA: TGCGCCAGAGGGGAGGGTAGGAATCAGCCCCAGCATTTT

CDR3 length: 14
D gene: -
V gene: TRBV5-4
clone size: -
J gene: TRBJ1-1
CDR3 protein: CASSLTGSSTEAFF
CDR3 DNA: TGTGCCAGCAGCTTAACAGGGTCCAGCACTGAAGCTTTCTTT

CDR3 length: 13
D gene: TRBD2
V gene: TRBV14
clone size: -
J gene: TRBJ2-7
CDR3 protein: CASRLTSGYEQYF
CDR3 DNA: TGTGCCAGCAGACTGACTAGCGGTTACGAGCAGTACTTC

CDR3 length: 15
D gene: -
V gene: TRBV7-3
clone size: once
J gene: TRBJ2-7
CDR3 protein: CASSPIGDISYEQYF
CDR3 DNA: TGTGCCAGCAGCCCGATAGGGGACATCTCCTACGAGCAGTACTTC

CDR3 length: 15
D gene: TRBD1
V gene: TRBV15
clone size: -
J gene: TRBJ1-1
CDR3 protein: CATSREATGVTEAFF
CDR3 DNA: TGTGCCACCAGCAGAGAAGCGACAGGGGTCACTGAAGCTTTCTTT